This TCR beta chain is drawn from a study of blood T cell repertoires in COVID-19. Membership in each cohort depended on participant-reported clinical history. What the recovered Cohort 3 donors had was two negative PCRs, clearance, or symptom resolution. The assay was immunoSEQ multiplex PCR, and TCRdb's table has in-frame clones only and misses some. The data contain around 160,000 clones, approximately 88% of them seen just once; the ten biggest clones take up 10% to 15%. J gave up 4 bases and V 5 bases, and 5 bases lay outside the gene matches. Germline lookup yields CDR1 SGHTA and CDR2 FQGTGA. The CDR3 length is 15 residues.

This sequence originates from an older woman who had recovered from COVID-19. Input material: PBMCs or T cells enriched from blood (not recorded which). This chain connects TRBV7-3 to TRBJ2-1, with 10 bases lining up with TRBD2. CDR3 sequence (DNA): TGTGCCAGCAGCGAAGGGACTAGCGCTTACAATGAGCAGTTCTTC. Its protein is CASSEGTSAYNEQFF.